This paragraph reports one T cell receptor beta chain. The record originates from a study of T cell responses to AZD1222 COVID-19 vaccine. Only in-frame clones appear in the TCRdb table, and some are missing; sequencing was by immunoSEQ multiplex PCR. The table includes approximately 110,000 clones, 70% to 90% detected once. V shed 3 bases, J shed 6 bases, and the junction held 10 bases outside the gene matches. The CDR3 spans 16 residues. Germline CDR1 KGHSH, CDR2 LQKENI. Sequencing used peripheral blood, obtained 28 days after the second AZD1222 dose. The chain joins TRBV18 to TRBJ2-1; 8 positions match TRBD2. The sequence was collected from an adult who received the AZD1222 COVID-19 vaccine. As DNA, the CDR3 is TGTGCCAGCTCACCGGACGGGAGGGCCTTCTCCAATGAGCAGTTCTTC. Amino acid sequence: CASSPDGRAFSNEQFF.